Listed below are T cell receptor beta chains from one sample, sequenced in a study of neoadjuvant anti-PD-1 for oral cavity cancer. Repertoires were generated with immunoSEQ multiplex PCR, while TCRdb's copy carries only in-frame clones and drops some. The table lists over 9,500 clones, under 60% of them singletons. The sequencing here drew on tumor tissue, taken before nivolumab (anti-PD-1) treatment. Receptors originate from a person between 40 and 80 years old with oral cavity squamous cell carcinoma. Each CDR3 is given with its conserved first and last residue. Clone size appears in some rows only: once, few, many, or a class for an expanded clone.

TRBV28,TRBJ2-2,.,CASSLSSAAGELFF
TRBV7-9,TRBJ2-2,.,CASSSSGVTGELFF
TRBV5-4,TRBJ1-1,.,CASSYRGTDRNTEAFF
TRBV5-8,TRBJ2-2,.,CASSPGLDLDGELFF
TRBV30,TRBJ2-3,once,CAWSVLPADTQYF
TRBV5-1,TRBJ2-3,.,CASSRTSGSTDTQYF
TRBV6-6,TRBJ2-7,.,CASRAPSGTYEQYF
TRBV7-2,TRBJ2-1,.,CASSLQSLADNEQFF
TRBV4-1,TRBJ2-1,.,CASSPKALAGYNEQFF
TRBV12-2,TRBJ2-5,.,CASRLVPREAQETQYF
TRBV28,TRBJ1-2,few,CASSGGLGYTF
TRBV2,TRBJ1-4,.,CASSEGVTGGYEKLFF
TRBV11-2,TRBJ2-1,few,CASSRTGGVDEQFF
TRBV7-3,TRBJ1-1,.,CASSLRRDSEAFF
TRBV29-1,TRBJ2-1,.,CSVEDSDRRSYNEQFF
TRBV28,TRBJ2-2,few,CASKTGIGELFF
TRBV29-1,TRBJ2-1,.,CSGGQAGYNEQFF
TRBV6-5,TRBJ1-5,.,CASSYSPGSSQPQHF
TRBV28,TRBJ2-1,.,CASSLLPGLASAGAYNEQFF
TRBV6-1,TRBJ2-3,.,CASSEMTSGYVMDTQYF
TRBV19,TRBJ2-1,few,CASHFSGTGRSEQFF
TRBV19,TRBJ2-1,.,CATKSARPGLAGVMVF
TRBV5-1,TRBJ2-5,.,CASSLGEETQYF
TRBV5-1,TRBJ1-3,.,CASSLTGGDGNTIYF
TRBV18,TRBJ2-7,.,CASSPRQGPYEQYF
TRBV19,TRBJ1-5,once,CASSTGTASNQPQHF
TRBV6-1,TRBJ2-5,few,CASSEWTGGLETQYF
TRBV6-1,TRBJ2-7,.,CACSRDRETYEQYF
TRBV7-6,TRBJ2-3,.,CASSLRADTQYF
TRBV19,TRBJ1-2,few,CASSIGYSYGYTF
TRBV7-8,TRBJ1-5,few,CASSGGSNQPQHF
TRBV5-1,TRBJ1-3,.,CASSLGPVGSGNTIYF
TRBV5-6,TRBJ1-2,few,CASSLGAQEIGYTF
TRBV9,TRBJ1-1,.,CASSEGQMNTEAFF
TRBV9,TRBJ2-5,.,CASSVGGGAETQYF
TRBV9,TRBJ1-2,.,CASSPQIAGGGYTF
TRBV7-9,TRBJ2-2,few,CASSAWGGTSAPGELFF
TRBV21-1,TRBJ2-5,once,CASSKSTYQETQYF
TRBV7-2,TRBJ1-5,.,CASSFSGGNQPQHF
TRBV18,TRBJ1-1,few,CASSPWDSLNTEAFF
TRBV11-2,TRBJ1-2,few,CASSLEVFLGGAERTF
TRBV13,TRBJ1-1,.,CASSLKTGDTEAFF
TRBV2,TRBJ1-3,few,CASSEGNRAFSGNTIYF
TRBV7-9,TRBJ1-2,few,CASSPQGTDRYGYTF
TRBV28,TRBJ2-6,.,CASSRRGQGVYAGANVLTF
TRBV5-4,TRBJ2-2,.,CASSQGGTARSTGELFF
TRBV27,TRBJ2-3,.,CASSFLGLATDTQYF
TRBV11-2,TRBJ2-2,medium-sized,CASSLLLGGGRTGELFF
TRBV7-9,TRBJ2-1,few,CASSIPSGRAPNEQFF
TRBV4-1,TRBJ2-4,.,CASSQGTGGQNIQYF
TRBV11-1,TRBJ2-7,few,CASSLDQLGKYEQYF
TRBV6-5,TRBJ2-7,once,CASSYPSGSSYEQYF
TRBV6-4,TRBJ2-1,.,CASSVEGQGGRNEQFF
TRBV30,TRBJ1-1,few,CAWSVTELTEAFF
TRBV2,TRBJ2-2,few,CASRPLQGQGTNTGELFF
TRBV28,TRBJ2-7,.,CASSFLRSSYEQYF
TRBV19,TRBJ1-4,.,CASSNEQGSEKLFF